This T cell receptor beta chain was sequenced for a study of blood T cell repertoires in COVID-19. The wider study: COVID-19 samples collected from the United States, Italy and Spain covered acute and convalescent phases. T cells, B-cell-depleted T cells, or PBMCs provided the cDNA or gDNA that served as material.

CDR3 length equals 11 residues. The V gene lost 8 bases and the J gene lost 8 bases, with 13 bases spanning the gap. CDR1 MNHEY and CDR2 SVGAGI come from the germline V gene. In the source study's methods: Amplification of reference gene primers was used by the study to estimate nucleated cell counts. TCRdb keeps only in-frame clones here, not all; method: immunoSEQ multiplex PCR. V, J and clone size are those of that table, while D and trimming were read from the DNA. The sample has some 83,000 clones; approximately 80% are singletons. This TCR derives from a man aged 50-59 years with acute or convalescent COVID-19. Sequenced sample: peripheral blood. The genes are TRBV6-5 and TRBJ2-7; D possibly corresponds to TRBD1 (6 bases). CDR3: CASATRGKQYF. The CDR3, as DNA: TGTGCCAGCGCCACAAGGGGGAAGCAGTACTTC.